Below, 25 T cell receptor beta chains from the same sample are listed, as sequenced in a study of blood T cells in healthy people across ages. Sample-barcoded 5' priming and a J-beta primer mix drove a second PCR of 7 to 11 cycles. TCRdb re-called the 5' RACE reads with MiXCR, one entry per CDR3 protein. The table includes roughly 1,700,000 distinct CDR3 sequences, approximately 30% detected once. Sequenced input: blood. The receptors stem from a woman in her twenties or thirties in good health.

For the CDR3, the DNA is TGCGCCAGCAAGGTGGGCATGGGGTTGAATGAGCAGTTCTTC. Encoded protein: CASKVGMGLNEQFF. This rearrangement joins TRBV5-1 to TRBJ2-1; D is ambiguous. Trimming left V 6 bases short and J 7 bases short, with 17 bases between. The germline V gene has CDR1 SGHRS and CDR2 YFSETQ. This CDR3 contains 14 residues.

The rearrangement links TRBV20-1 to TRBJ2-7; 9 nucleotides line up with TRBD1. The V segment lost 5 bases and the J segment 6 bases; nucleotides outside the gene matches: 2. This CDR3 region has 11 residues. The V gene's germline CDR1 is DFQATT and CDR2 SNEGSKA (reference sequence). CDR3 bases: TGCAGTGCTCCGGACAGGGGCGAGCAGTACTTC. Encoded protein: CSAPDRGEQYF.

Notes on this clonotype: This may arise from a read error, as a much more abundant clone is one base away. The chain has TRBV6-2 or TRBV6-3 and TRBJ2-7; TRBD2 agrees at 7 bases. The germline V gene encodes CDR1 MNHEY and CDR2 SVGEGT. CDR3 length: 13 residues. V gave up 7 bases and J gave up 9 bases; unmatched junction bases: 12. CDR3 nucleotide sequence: TGTGCCAGCACCGGGCGGGAGAGTGGCGGGCAGTACTTC. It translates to CASTGRESGGQYF.

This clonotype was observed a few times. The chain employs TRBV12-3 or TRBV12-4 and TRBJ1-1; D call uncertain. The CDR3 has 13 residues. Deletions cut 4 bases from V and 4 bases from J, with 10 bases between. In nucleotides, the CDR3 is TGTGCCAGCAGTTCGATCTTGGGCACTGAAGCTTTCTTT. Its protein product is CASSSILGTEAFF.

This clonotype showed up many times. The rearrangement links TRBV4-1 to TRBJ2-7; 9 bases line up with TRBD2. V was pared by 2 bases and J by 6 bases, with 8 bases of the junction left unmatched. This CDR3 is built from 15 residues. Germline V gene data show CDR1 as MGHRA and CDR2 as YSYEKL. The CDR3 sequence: CASSQRLAGLGEQYF. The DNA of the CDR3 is TGCGCCAGCAGCCAACGGCTAGCGGGGTTGGGCGAGCAGTACTTC.

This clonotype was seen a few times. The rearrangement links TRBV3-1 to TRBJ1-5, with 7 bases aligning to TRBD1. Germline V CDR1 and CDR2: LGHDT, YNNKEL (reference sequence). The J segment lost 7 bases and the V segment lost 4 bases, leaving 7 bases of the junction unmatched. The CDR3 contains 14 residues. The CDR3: CASSPLRQGQPQHF. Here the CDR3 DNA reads TGTGCCAGCAGCCCCCTCCGACAGGGACAGCCCCAGCATTTT.

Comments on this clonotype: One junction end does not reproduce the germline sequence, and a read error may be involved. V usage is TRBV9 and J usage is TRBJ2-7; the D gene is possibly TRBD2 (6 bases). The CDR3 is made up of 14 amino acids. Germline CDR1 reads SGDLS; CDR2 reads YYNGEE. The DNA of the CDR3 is TGTGCCGGCAGCGTAGTAGCGGACACCTACGAGCAGTACTTC. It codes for CAGSVVADTYEQYF.

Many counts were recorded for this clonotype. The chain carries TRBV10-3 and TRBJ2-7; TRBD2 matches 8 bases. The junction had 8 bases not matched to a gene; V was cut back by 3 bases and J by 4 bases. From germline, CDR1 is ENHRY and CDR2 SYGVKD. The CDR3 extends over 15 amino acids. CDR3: CAISDGLAGKYEQYF. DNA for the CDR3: TGTGCCATCAGTGACGGGTTAGCGGGGAAATACGAGCAGTACTTC.

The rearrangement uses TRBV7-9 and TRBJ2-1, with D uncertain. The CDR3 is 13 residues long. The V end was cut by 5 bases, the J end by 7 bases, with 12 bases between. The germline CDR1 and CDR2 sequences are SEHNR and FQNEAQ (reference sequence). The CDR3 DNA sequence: TGTGCCAGCAGCGCGGCTGTGGGGAATGAGCAGTTCTTC. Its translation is CASSAAVGNEQFF.

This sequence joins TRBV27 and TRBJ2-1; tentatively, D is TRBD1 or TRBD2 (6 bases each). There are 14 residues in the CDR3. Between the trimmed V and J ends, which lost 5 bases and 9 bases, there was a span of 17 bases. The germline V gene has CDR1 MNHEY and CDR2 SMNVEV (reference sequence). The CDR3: CASSTFQGRSEQFF. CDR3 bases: TGTGCCAGCAGTACATTCCAGGGGAGGAGTGAGCAGTTCTTC.

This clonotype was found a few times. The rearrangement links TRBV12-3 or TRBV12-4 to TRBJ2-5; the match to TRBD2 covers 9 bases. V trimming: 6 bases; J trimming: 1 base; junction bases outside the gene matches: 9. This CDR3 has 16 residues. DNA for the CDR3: TGTGCCAGCAGCCCTACTAGCGGGCTTGGCCAAGAGACCCAGTACTTC. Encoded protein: CASSPTSGLGQETQYF.

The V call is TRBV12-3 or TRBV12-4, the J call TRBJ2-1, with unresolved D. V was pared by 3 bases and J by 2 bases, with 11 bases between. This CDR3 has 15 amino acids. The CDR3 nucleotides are TGTGCCAGCAGTTTTGCGGATACTCCCTACAATGAGCAGTTCTTC. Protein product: CASSFADTPYNEQFF.

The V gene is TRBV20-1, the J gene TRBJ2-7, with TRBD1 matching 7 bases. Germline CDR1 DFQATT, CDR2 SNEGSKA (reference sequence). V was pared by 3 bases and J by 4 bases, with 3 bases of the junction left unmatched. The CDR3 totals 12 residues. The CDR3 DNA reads TGCAGTGCTAGGGGGACAGAGTACGAGCAGTACTTC. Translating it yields CSARGTEYEQYF.

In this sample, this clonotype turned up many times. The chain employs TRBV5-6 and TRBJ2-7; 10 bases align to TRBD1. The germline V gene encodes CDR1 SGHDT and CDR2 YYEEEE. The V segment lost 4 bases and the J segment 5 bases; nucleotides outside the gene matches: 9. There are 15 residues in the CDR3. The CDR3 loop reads CASSQRQGANHEQYF. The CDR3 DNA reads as TGTGCCAGCAGCCAAAGACAGGGGGCGAACCACGAGCAGTACTTC.

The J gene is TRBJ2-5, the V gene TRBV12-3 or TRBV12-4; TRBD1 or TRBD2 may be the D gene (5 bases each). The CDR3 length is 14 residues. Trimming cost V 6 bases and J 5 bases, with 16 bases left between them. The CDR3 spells CASRGSRDGETQYF. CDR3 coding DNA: TGTGCCAGCAGGGGGTCCAGGGACGGGGAGACCCAGTACTTC.

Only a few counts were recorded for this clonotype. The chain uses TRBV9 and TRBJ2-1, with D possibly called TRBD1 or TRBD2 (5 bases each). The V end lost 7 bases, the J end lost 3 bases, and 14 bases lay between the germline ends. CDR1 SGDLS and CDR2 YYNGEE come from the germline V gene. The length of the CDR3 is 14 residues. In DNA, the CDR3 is TGTGCCAGCTCTATAGCGACAGTCTACAATGAGCAGTTCTTC. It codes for CASSIATVYNEQFF.

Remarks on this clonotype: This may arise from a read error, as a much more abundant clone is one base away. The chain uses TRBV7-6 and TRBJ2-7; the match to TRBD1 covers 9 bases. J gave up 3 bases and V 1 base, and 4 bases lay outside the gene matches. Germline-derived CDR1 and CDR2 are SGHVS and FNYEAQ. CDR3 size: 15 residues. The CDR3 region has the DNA TGTGCCAGCAGCTTAGAGGGGACAGGGTGCTACGAGCAGTACTTC. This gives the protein CASSLEGTGCYEQYF.

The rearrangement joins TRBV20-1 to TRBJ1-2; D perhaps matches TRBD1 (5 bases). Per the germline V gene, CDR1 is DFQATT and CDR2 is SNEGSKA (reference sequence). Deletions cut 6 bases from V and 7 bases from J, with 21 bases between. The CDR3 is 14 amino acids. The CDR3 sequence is CSAQSNRGIGGYTF. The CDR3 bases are TGCAGTGCCCAATCAAACCGGGGGATCGGTGGCTACACCTTC.

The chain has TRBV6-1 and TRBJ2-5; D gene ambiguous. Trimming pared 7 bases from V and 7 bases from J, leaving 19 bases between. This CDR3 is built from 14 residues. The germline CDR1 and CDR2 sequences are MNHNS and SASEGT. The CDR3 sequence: CASTNGSSVGTQYF. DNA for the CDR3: TGTGCCAGCACCAACGGTTCAAGCGTCGGGACCCAGTACTTC.

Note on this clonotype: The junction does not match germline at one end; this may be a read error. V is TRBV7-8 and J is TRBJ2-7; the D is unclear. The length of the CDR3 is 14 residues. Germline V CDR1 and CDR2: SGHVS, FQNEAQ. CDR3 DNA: TGTGCCAGCAGCCCCAAGCGACTCGCGCGCGAGCGGTACTTC. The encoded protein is CASSPKRLARERYF.

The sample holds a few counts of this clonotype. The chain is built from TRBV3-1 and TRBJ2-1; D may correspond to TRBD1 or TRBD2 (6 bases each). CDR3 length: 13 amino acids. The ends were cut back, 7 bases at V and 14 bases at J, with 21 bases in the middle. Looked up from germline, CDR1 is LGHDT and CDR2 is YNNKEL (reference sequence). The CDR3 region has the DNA TGTGCCAGCACTCGCTCCTATAGGGGGGCGAAGTTCTTC. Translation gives CASTRSYRGAKFF.

The chain's CDR3 is CSASRLAGPAYNEQFF. DNA of the CDR3: TGCAGTGCTTCCCGACTAGCGGGGCCTGCCTACAATGAGCAGTTCTTC. The chain carries TRBV20-1 and TRBJ2-1, with 11 bases matching TRBD2. The CDR3 contains 16 residues. Germline V gene data show CDR1 as DFQATT and CDR2 as SNEGSKA (reference sequence). V dropped 5 bases and J dropped 2; count of bases not matched to a gene: 8.

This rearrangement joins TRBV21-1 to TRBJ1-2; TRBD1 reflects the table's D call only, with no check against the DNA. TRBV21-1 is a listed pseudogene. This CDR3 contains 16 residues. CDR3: CASSKHLGGGNYGYTF. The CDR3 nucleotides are TGTGCCAGCAGCAAACATCTCGGGGGTGGAAACTATGGCTACACCTTC.

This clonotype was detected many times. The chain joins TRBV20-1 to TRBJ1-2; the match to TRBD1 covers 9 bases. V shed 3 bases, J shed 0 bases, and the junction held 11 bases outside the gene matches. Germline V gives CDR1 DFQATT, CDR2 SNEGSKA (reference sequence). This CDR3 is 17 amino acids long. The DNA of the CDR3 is TGCAGTGCTAGTACCTCCGGGACAGGGTCGTCTAACTATGGCTACACCTTC. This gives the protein CSASTSGTGSSNYGYTF.

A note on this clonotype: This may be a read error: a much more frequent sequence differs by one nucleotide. The CDR3 DNA is TGCAGTGCTAGGCTCCTACAGGGGAGCCCCTACGAGCAGTACTTC. Protein sequence: CSARLLQGSPYEQYF. This chain links TRBV20-1 with TRBJ2-7; 7 bases align to TRBD1. J gave up 2 bases and V 3 bases, and 10 bases lay outside the gene matches. Germline values: CDR1 DFQATT, CDR2 SNEGSKA (reference sequence). CDR3 length: 15 amino acids.